This T cell receptor (beta chain) was identified during a study of control samples from healthy donors and cancer patients. The CDR3 runs to 14 residues. The germline V and J ends were trimmed by 4 bases and 3 bases, with 10 bases remaining between them. Looked up from germline, CDR1 is LGHDT and CDR2 is YNNKEL (reference sequence). Assay: immunoSEQ multiplex PCR; the TCRdb copy retains only in-frame clones and omits some. This sample has hundreds of thousands of clones, with around 80% found just once. The clonotype originates from a woman aged 60 to 75 with lung cancer. Sequenced sample: PBMCs. The V gene is TRBV3-1 (or the pseudogene TRBV3-2), the J gene TRBJ2-1; weak D call: TRBD1 (6 bases). CDR3: CASSRRDNYNEQFF. The CDR3 DNA sequence: TGTGCCAGCAGCCGCCGGGACAACTACAATGAGCAGTTCTTC.